The next 15 T cell receptor beta chains were all read from a single sample in a study of blood T cell repertoires in COVID-19 (TCRdb year 2020). Libraries were constructed by the immunoSEQ multiplex PCR assay. TCRdb obtained this table from immuneACCESS and retained in-frame rearrangements with V and J assigned. These tables miss some clones; where compared with another copy, unresolved V genes account for less than half of the shortfall, and the remainder is unexplained. The sample contains 210,000 or so clones, 90% of them found a single time. The ten largest make up roughly 0.6% of the sample. The specimen sequenced was peripheral blood. The receptor source for this set is a man aged 45-65 years with acute or convalescent COVID-19.

This clone was seen once. The V and J genes are TRBV6-5 and TRBJ1-2; 9 nucleotides agree with TRBD1. The germline gives CDR1 MNHEY, CDR2 SVGAGI. The CDR3 contains 15 residues. The junction had 3 bases not matched to a gene; V was cut back by 0 bases and J by 4 bases. CDR3: CASSYSTGGFYGYTF. In DNA, the CDR3 is TGTGCCAGCAGTTACTCGACAGGGGGATTCTATGGCTACACCTTC.

The genes are TRBV6-6 and TRBJ1-1; TRBD1 matches 8 bases. The CDR3 totals 14 residues. J lost 4 bases, V lost 4 bases, and 5 bases had no gene match. Germline CDR1 and CDR2: MNHNY and SVGAGI (reference sequence). In DNA form, the CDR3 reads TGTGCCAGCAGTTCGACAGGGGTGGTCACTGAAGCTTTCTTT. Amino acid sequence: CASSSTGVVTEAFF.

This clone appeared once. The CDR3 region has the DNA TGTGCCAGTAGAACCTTTGGACAGTATAATTCACCCCTCCACTTT. The encoded protein is CASRTFGQYNSPLHF. V and J are TRBV19 and TRBJ1-6; D might be TRBD1 (6 bases). The V and J ends lost 6 bases and 4 bases respectively, with 13 bases between them. The CDR3 is made up of 15 amino acids. Germline V lookup: CDR1 LNHDA, CDR2 SQIVND (reference sequence).

The rearrangement uses TRBV30 and TRBJ1-4; 9 bases match TRBD1. Per the germline V gene, CDR1 is GTSNPN and CDR2 is SVGIG (reference sequence). The CDR3 sequence is 13 residues long. The J segment lost 8 bases and the V segment lost 4 bases, leaving 5 bases of the junction unmatched. This CDR3 reads CAWKRTGAEKLFF. Here the CDR3 DNA reads TGTGCCTGGAAACGGACAGGGGCCGAAAAACTGTTTTTT.

V and J are TRBV5-1 and TRBJ2-1; 9 positions agree with TRBD1. V was pared by 4 bases and J by 8 bases, with 7 bases of the junction left unmatched. The germline V gene encodes CDR1 SGHRS and CDR2 YFSETQ. The CDR3 is 14 residues long. As DNA, the CDR3 is TGCGCCAGCAGCGCCGGGACAGGGAGGGATGAGCAGTTCTTC. It translates to CASSAGTGRDEQFF.

The chain couples TRBV5-4 to TRBJ1-3; D gene ambiguous. The V and J ends lost 0 bases and 1 base respectively, with 14 bases between them. Germline loops: CDR1 SGHNT, CDR2 YYREEE (reference sequence). This CDR3 spans 17 amino acids. CDR3 sequence: CASSLVRGVGSGNTIYF. DNA for the CDR3: TGTGCCAGCAGCTTGGTGCGGGGTGTAGGGTCTGGAAACACCATATATTTT.

V usage is TRBV3-1 (or the pseudogene TRBV3-2) and J usage is TRBJ2-2; TRBD1 matches at 7 bases. The V and J ends lost 4 bases and 5 bases, in that order; junction bases with no gene match: 7. Germline-derived CDR1 and CDR2 are LGHDT and YNNKEL (reference sequence). The CDR3 is made up of 15 amino acids. The CDR3 DNA reads as TGTGCCAGCAGCCCCCGACAGGGAGAGACCGGGGAGCTGTTTTTT. It yields the protein CASSPRQGETGELFF.

This chain joins TRBV11-2 and TRBJ2-1; 9 nucleotides align to TRBD1. CDR1 and CDR2 from the germline V gene are SGHAT and FQNNGV. Unmatched junction bases numbered 4, after V lost 8 bases and J lost 2 bases. This CDR3 contains 14 residues. The CDR3 here is CASGTGSAYNEQFF. The CDR3 DNA follows: TGTGCCAGCGGGACAGGGAGTGCCTACAATGAGCAGTTCTTC.

The chain uses TRBV2 and TRBJ1-6, with TRBD1 matching over 8 bases. V lost 8 bases and J lost 9; bases outside the gene matches: 6. The CDR3 is 13 residues long. Germline V lookup: CDR1 SNHLY, CDR2 FYNNEI. CDR3 sequence: CASSGQAASPLHF. DNA of the CDR3: TGTGCCAGCTCGGGACAGGCGGCTTCACCCCTCCACTTT.

This sequence joins TRBV19 and TRBJ1-1; D is unresolved. The CDR3 contains 12 residues. Per germline, CDR1 LNHDA and CDR2 SQIVND (reference sequence). V lost 7 bases and J lost 10, with 16 bases in between. The CDR3 spells CASTSSGVAAFF. The CDR3 bases are TGTGCCAGTACTAGCAGTGGGGTGGCAGCTTTCTTT.

J is TRBJ1-2 and V is TRBV5-5, with D possibly matching TRBD1 (6 bases). The V gene's germline CDR1 is SGHKS and CDR2 YYEKEE (reference sequence). This CDR3 spans 15 amino acids. Trimming removed 0 bases at V and 7 bases at J, with 16 bases between. This chain's CDR3 is CASSLAGRGPAGYTF. Here the CDR3 DNA reads TGTGCCAGCAGCTTGGCCGGGCGGGGGCCAGCTGGCTACACCTTC. The full variable domain, its missing parts supplied by reference TRBV5-5 and TRBJ1-2, is DAGVTQSPTHLIKTRGQQVTLRCSPISGHKSVSWYQQVLGQGPQFIFQYYEKEERGRGNFPDRFSARQFPNYSSELNVNALLLGDSALYLCASSLAGRGPAGYTFGSGTRLTVV.

The chain is built from TRBV29-1 and TRBJ2-3, with TRBD2 as a possible D gene (5 bases). From germline, CDR1 is SQVTM and CDR2 ANQGSEA. The CDR3 runs to 14 residues. Trimming removed 4 bases at V and 5 bases at J, with 16 bases between. CDR3 nucleotides: TGCAGCGTTGTGAGGGTCCGAGGAGGAGATACGCAGTATTTT. It encodes CSVVRVRGGDTQYF.

V gene TRBV9 combines with J gene TRBJ1-5, with a possible D match to TRBD1 (5 bases). V lost 0 bases and J lost 9, with 10 bases in between. The germline gives CDR1 SGDLS, CDR2 YYNGEE. The CDR3 has 13 residues. CDR3 protein: CASSVGLGGPQHF. Here the CDR3 DNA reads TGTGCCAGCAGCGTAGGTCTGGGGGGGCCCCAGCATTTT.

The chain carries TRBV4-1 and TRBJ2-3, with D perhaps matching TRBD2 (5 bases). The V end lost 4 bases, the J end lost 0 bases, and 11 bases lay between the germline ends. The CDR3 spans 15 residues. The germline CDR1 and CDR2 sequences are MGHRA and YSYEKL. In DNA, the CDR3 is TGCGCCAGCAGCCTATCTCAGCGGAGCACAGATACGCAGTATTTT. The encoded protein is CASSLSQRSTDTQYF.

This clone came up a few times. This chain joins TRBV5-6 and TRBJ2-5, with D possibly being TRBD2 (6 bases). Germline V gene data show CDR1 as SGHDT and CDR2 as YYEEEE. The CDR3 totals 14 residues. V lost 2 bases, J lost 7 bases, and 15 bases lay in between. CDR3 nucleotide sequence: TGTGCCAGCAGCTTTTCTCGGCAGGGAGGGACCCAGTACTTC. Its protein is CASSFSRQGGTQYF.